This TCR beta chain appears in the sequencing data of a study of T cell responses to AZD1222 COVID-19 vaccine. A word on this clone: Its antigen remains unknown.

The CDR3 sequence is 14 residues long. Trimming shortened V by 1 base and J by 4 bases, and 10 bases separated the two germline ends. Per germline, CDR1 LGHNA and CDR2 YSLEER. Here immunoSEQ multiplex PCR was the method, and the copy in TCRdb shows in-frame clones only, minus some. The data show tens of thousands of clones, approximately 88% seen once. Overall study findings and caveats: Repertoires were obtained only post-peak T cell response. Spike-specific TCR breadth rose after two AZD1222 doses, and depth rose as well.

The sequences come from peripheral blood, collected on day 0 of AZD1222 vaccination. V and J are TRBV4-3 and TRBJ2-5, with D possibly matching TRBD1 (6 bases). This receptor was obtained from an adult in good health. The CDR3 DNA follows: TGCGCCAGCAGCCAAGGGACAGTGGGAGAGACCCAGTACTTC. This sequence encodes CASSQGTVGETQYF.